This TCR beta chain was observed in a study of CD8 T cells in ankylosing spondylitis. Study-wide findings and caveats: Apparently characteristic of ankylosing spondylitis blood was a TCR beta motif (roughly eight highly homologous variants). Significantly higher representation of disease-linked clones was reported for matched ankylosing spondylitis synovial fluid. Existing reports had already noted some motif variants in reactive arthritis synovial fluid and blood. Disease-linked clones displayed a CD8+ phenotype and appeared relatively rarely in peripheral blood.

TCRdb reanalysed the 5' RACE reads using MiXCR and keeps one entry per CDR3 protein. Of under 950,000 distinct CDR3 sequences listed, roughly 20% are singletons. The J segment lost 6 bases and the V segment lost 3 bases, leaving 8 bases of the junction unmatched. The CDR3 has 15 amino acids. On this clonotype: Its antigen is as yet unknown.

Sequenced material: blood, either unsorted or a sorted T cell fraction (not recorded which). This TCR was sampled from a male donor with ankylosing spondylitis. The chain joins TRBV12-3 or TRBV12-4 to TRBJ2-1; 7 positions agree with TRBD2. CDR3 in amino acids: CASSFHGRAINEQFF. Written as DNA, the CDR3 is TGTGCCAGCAGTTTTCATGGGAGGGCCATCAATGAGCAGTTCTTC.